This entry is about one T cell receptor beta chain. This sample was included in a study of blood T cell repertoires in COVID-19. Assay: immunoSEQ multiplex PCR; the TCRdb copy retains only in-frame clones and omits some. This table holds approximately 250,000 clones, approximately 89% found once. Trimming removed 2 bases at V and 5 bases at J, with 15 bases between. CDR3 length: 15 amino acids. The germline V gene has CDR1 MNHEY and CDR2 SVGAGI. Sequencing was carried out using peripheral blood. This sequence originates from a man aged 35-49 years with active or convalescent COVID-19. The V and J genes are TRBV6-5 and TRBJ2-5; D possibly corresponds to TRBD1 (5 bases). Here the CDR3 DNA reads TGTGCCAGCAGTTACGGGGCAGGGATCGGTGAGACCCAGTACTTC. It codes for CASSYGAGIGETQYF.